What follows are 24 T cell receptor beta chains derived from one specimen sequenced in a study of tumor-infiltrating lymphocytes in glioblastoma multiforme. Multiple V-beta primers and a C-beta primer amplified TCRB from RNA. TCRdb re-called the multiplex PCR reads with MiXCR, one entry per CDR3 protein. Of about 32,000 distinct CDR3 sequences in the sample, 60% to 75% were seen once. Sequenced material: brain tumor tissue. The receptors derive from a male donor with glioblastoma.

Points on this clonotype: Lacking the conserved final phenylalanine or tryptophan, this CDR3 likely reflects a read error. The chain has TRBV29-1 and TRBJ2-7, with TRBD2 matching over 16 bases. In germline, CDR1 is SQVTM, CDR2 ANQGSEA. The J segment lost 5 bases and the V segment lost 6 bases, leaving 4 bases of the junction unmatched. The CDR3 length is 14 residues. The CDR3 DNA follows: TGCAGCGTGGGACTAGCGGGAGGGGAGGACGAGCAGTACCTC. Translating it yields CSVGLAGGEDEQYL.

The rearrangement uses TRBV7-9 and TRBJ1-1; D not resolved. This CDR3 is built from 14 residues. The germline V gene encodes CDR1 SEHNR and CDR2 FQNEAQ (reference sequence). V dropped 4 bases and J dropped 10 bases, with 19 bases sitting between them. DNA for the CDR3: TGTGCCAGCAGCTCACGGAGGGAAAAGTCTGGAGCTTTCTTT. It codes for CASSSRREKSGAFF.

V usage is TRBV6-2 or TRBV6-3 and J usage is TRBJ1-5; no definite D call. Germline CDR1 MNHEY, CDR2 SVGEGT. The CDR3 sequence is 14 residues long. V lost 2 bases, J lost 4 bases, and 9 bases lay in between. The DNA for the CDR3 is TGTGCCAGCAGTTACCTGGCGTCTAATCAGCCCCAGCATTTT. Translating gives CASSYLASNQPQHF.

The table lists this clonotype with many counts. The rearrangement links TRBV12-3 or TRBV12-4 to TRBJ1-2; TRBD1 agrees at 9 bases. V lost 3 bases, J lost 5 bases, and 4 bases stayed unmatched. The CDR3 is made up of 14 amino acids. CDR3 sequence reads: CASSFRTGVYGYTF. The CDR3 bases are TGTGCCAGCAGTTTTCGGACAGGGGTTTATGGCTACACCTTC.

The V call is TRBV20-1, the J call TRBJ2-2; no definite D call. The V gene's germline CDR1 is DFQATT and CDR2 SNEGSKA (reference sequence). The CDR3 spans 14 residues. Between the trimmed V and J ends, which lost 1 base and 1 base, there was a span of 7 bases. CDR3 sequence reads: CSARASVNTGELFF. The CDR3 nucleotides read TGCAGTGCTAGAGCATCCGTGAACACCGGGGAGCTGTTTTTT.

This rearrangement joins TRBV20-1 to TRBJ1-2; possibly TRBD1 for D (5 bases). V was pared by 6 bases and J by 4 bases, with 15 bases between. The CDR3 runs 13 residues. In germline, CDR1 is DFQATT, CDR2 SNEGSKA (reference sequence). The CDR3 DNA follows: TGCAGTGCCCCGGTTAGGGGAGGCTATGGCTACACCTTC. Amino acids: CSAPVRGGYGYTF.

This clonotype is medium-sized in the sample. The V gene is TRBV11-2, the J gene TRBJ2-5, with 11 positions matching TRBD2. V trimming: 5 bases; J trimming: 2 bases; junction bases outside the gene matches: 4. The CDR3 loop spans 15 amino acids. From germline, CDR1 is SGHAT and CDR2 FQNNGV. The CDR3 DNA sequence: TGTGCCAGCAGCCCCGGGACTAGCGGACAAGAGACCCAGTACTTC. This gives the protein CASSPGTSGQETQYF. The whole variable domain, filled in from reference TRBV11-2 and TRBJ2-5, reads EAGVAQSPRYKIIEKRQSVAFWCNPISGHATLYWYQQILGQGPKLLIQFQNNGVVDDSQLPKDRFSAERLKGVDSTLKIQPAKLEDSAVYLCASSPGTSGQETQYFGPGTRLLVL.

This clonotype showed up many times. The chain recombines TRBV6-1 with TRBJ2-1; TRBD2 is a possible D gene (5 bases). This CDR3 comprises 14 residues. Germline assignment: CDR1 MNHNS and CDR2 SASEGT. Deletions cut 5 bases from V and 7 bases from J, with 15 bases between. CDR3 in DNA: TGTGCCAGCAGTTTAGAAACTAGTTTGAATGAGCAGTTCTTC. Protein sequence: CASSLETSLNEQFF.

The chain is built from TRBV2 and TRBJ2-7; no definite D call. Germline V gene data show CDR1 as SNHLY and CDR2 as FYNNEI. This CDR3 region has 12 residues. The V end was cut by 7 bases, the J end by 0 bases, with 7 bases between. The CDR3 reads CASNKSSYEQYF. The CDR3 DNA sequence: TGTGCCAGCAACAAGAGCTCCTACGAGCAGTACTTC.

In regard to this clonotype: The CDR3 does not close with the conserved phenylalanine or tryptophan, likely indicating a read error. The rearrangement joins TRBV4-1 to TRBJ1-6; 7 nucleotides align to TRBD1. Germline V gene sequence: CDR1 MGHRA, CDR2 YSYEKL. The CDR3 runs to 16 residues. The CDR3 DNA follows: TGCCCCAGCAGCCCAGACAGGGATGGCTATAGTTCACCCCTCCACTTG. Protein: CPSSPDRDGYSSPLHL.

This chain uses TRBV4-3 with TRBJ1-6, with D possibly matching TRBD1 (6 bases). The germline V and J ends were trimmed by 0 bases and 9 bases, with 15 bases remaining between them. The V gene's germline CDR1 is LGHNA and CDR2 YSLEER. The CDR3 is made up of 16 amino acids. The CDR3, as DNA: TGCGCCAGCAGCCAAGAGGCAGGGGATTCGGGTTCACCCCTCCACTTT. Protein product: CASSQEAGDSGSPLHF.

The V call is TRBV28, the J call TRBJ2-2, with 8 bases that match TRBD2. Germline values: CDR1 MDHEN, CDR2 SYDVKM. Losses at the gene ends were 2 bases for V and 2 bases for J; bases not matched to a gene: 16. The CDR3 is 20 residues long. CDR3 region: CASSLNQGGRLATNTGELFF. The DNA of the CDR3 is TGTGCCAGCAGTTTAAATCAAGGCGGAAGACTAGCGACTAACACCGGGGAGCTGTTTTTT.

This clonotype has a single count. A much larger clone lies one base from this, so it may be a read error. The rearrangement joins TRBV28 to TRBJ2-5; TRBD1 matches 9 bases. CDR3 length: 16 residues. The germline V gene encodes CDR1 MDHEN and CDR2 SYDVKM. V lost 2 bases and J lost 4; bases outside the gene matches: 8. The CDR3 reads CASSLLPTGGRETQYF. CDR3 nucleotide sequence: TGTGCCAGCAGTTTACTGCCGACAGGGGGGCGAGAGACCCAGTACTTC. The variable domain in full, completed from reference TRBV28 and TRBJ2-5, reads DVKVTQSSRYLVKRTGEKVFLECVQDMDHENMFWYRQDPGLGLRLIYFSYDVKMKEKGDIPEGYSVSREKKERFSLILESASTNQTSMYLCASSLLPTGGRETQYFGPGTRLLVL.

The chain carries TRBV30 and TRBJ2-1; no firm D call. CDR3 length equals 15 residues. Trimming pared 3 bases from V and 5 bases from J, leaving 17 bases between. CDR1 GTSNPN and CDR2 SVGIG come from the germline V gene (reference sequence). CDR3 nucleotides: TGTGCCTGGAGACTAAAGGAGTTTATAGACAATGAGCAGTTCTTC. This translates into CAWRLKEFIDNEQFF.

The chain uses TRBV25-1 and TRBJ2-3; 8 positions match TRBD2. Germline CDR1 is MGHDK and CDR2 is SYGVNS. This CDR3 region has 14 residues. Trimming took 10 bases from V and 4 from J; bases not matched to a gene: 10. CDR3 in amino acids: CATGSGRGPDTQYF. CDR3 sequence (DNA): TGTGCCACCGGGAGCGGGAGAGGTCCAGATACGCAGTATTTT.

A word on this clonotype: One junction end disagrees with the germline gene, perhaps due to a read error. The V gene is TRBV4-2, the J gene TRBJ2-5; D is unclear. CDR3 size: 15 residues. Germline V lookup: CDR1 LGHNA, CDR2 YNFKEQ. The CDR3 DNA is TGTGTCAGCAGCCACAGTCACGATTCCCAAGAGACCCAGTACTTC. It codes for CVSSHSHDSQETQYF.

In the case of this clonotype: The CDR3 does not close with the conserved phenylalanine or tryptophan, likely indicating a read error. V usage is TRBV5-4 and J usage is TRBJ1-2, with D uncertain. The germline CDR1 and CDR2 sequences are SGHNT and YYREEE (reference sequence). The CDR3 extends over 11 amino acids. V was cut by 4 bases and J by 6 bases, with 7 bases left in between. CDR3 DNA: TGTGCCAGCAGCCCCGGAGATGGCTACACCTCC. Translating gives CASSPGDGYTS.

The chain has TRBV10-3 and TRBJ1-2, with unresolved D. The CDR3 extends over 14 amino acids. Germline assignment: CDR1 ENHRY and CDR2 SYGVKD. The V and J ends lost 2 bases and 9 bases respectively, with 16 bases between them. The CDR3 DNA reads TGTGCCATCAGTGAGAGCACAAGACCTCATTGCTACACCTTC. Residues: CAISESTRPHCYTF.

In regard to this clonotype: A read error may account for a junction end that differs from germline. The chain combines TRBV4-3 with TRBJ2-1, with TRBD2 identical over 12 bases. Germline CDR1 and CDR2: LGHNA and YSLEER. This CDR3 region has 16 residues. This CDR3 is CASSQDILAGGNEQFF. CDR3 DNA sequence: TGCGCCAGCAGCCAAGATATACTAGCGGGAGGAAATGAGCAGTTCTTT.

The genes are TRBV11-2 and TRBJ2-1; no firm D call. Trimming stripped 2 bases from V and 3 bases from J, with 5 bases between. CDR1 is SGHAT and CDR2 is FQNNGV in the germline V gene. CDR3 length: 13 amino acids. CDR3 DNA: TGTGCCAGCAGCTTATCTATCTACAATGAGCAGTTCTTC. The encoded protein is CASSLSIYNEQFF.

Details on this clonotype: The junction does not match germline at one end; this may be a read error. The V call is TRBV11-3, the J call TRBJ2-1; tentatively, D is TRBD2 (5 bases). The CDR3 sequence is 13 residues long. Per germline, CDR1 SGHNT and CDR2 YENEEA. The CDR3 is CAGSSMGEGEQFF. The CDR3 nucleotides are TGTGCCGGCAGCTCGATGGGAGAGGGTGAGCAGTTCTTC.

The chain uses TRBV29-1 and TRBJ2-5; 8 bases fit TRBD2. The CDR3 has 13 amino acids. With V trimmed by 7 bases and J by 3 bases, 7 bases remained unmatched. Germline values: CDR1 SQVTM, CDR2 ANQGSEA. The CDR3 loop reads CSARTGGEETQYF. The CDR3 nucleotides read TGCAGCGCCCGAACCGGGGGGGAAGAGACCCAGTACTTC. Variable domain in full (rest from reference TRBV29-1 and TRBJ2-5): SAVISQKPSRDICQRGTSLTIQCQVDSQVTMMFWYRQQPGQSLTLIATANQGSEATYESGFVIDKFPISRPNLTFSTLTVSNMSPEDSSIYLCSARTGGEETQYFGPGTRLLVL.

The rearrangement uses TRBV20-1 and TRBJ2-5; D call uncertain. The CDR3 is made up of 10 amino acids. Germline CDR1 reads DFQATT; CDR2 reads SNEGSKA (reference sequence). CDR3 in DNA: TGCAATGGTATTGAAGGGACCCAGTACTTC. Its translation: CNGIEGTQYF.

The chain uses TRBV6-1 and TRBJ1-5, with 7 nucleotides matching TRBD1. Germline V CDR1 and CDR2: MNHNS, SASEGT. The CDR3 is made up of 19 amino acids. Germline trimming cut 2 bases from V and 0 bases from J; bases unmatched to any gene: 13. In DNA form, the CDR3 reads TGTGCCAGCAGTGAACAGATGGGACAGTTCACTTATAGCAATCAGCCCCAGCATTTT. It translates to CASSEQMGQFTYSNQPQHF.